This T cell receptor (beta chain) was observed in a study of blood T cells in healthy people across ages. Points from the study as a whole: The unsorted PBMCs prevented any conclusive comparison of naive versus antigen-experienced cells.

Germline V gene lookup returns CDR1 DFQATT and CDR2 SNEGSKA (reference sequence). CDR3 length: 12 residues. Concerning this clonotype itself: The antigen is unknown.

Together with a sample-barcoded 5' primer, a J-beta primer mix was included in a second PCR lasting roughly 6 to 12 cycles. Every cDNA was tagged by a template-switch adaptor with 12 random nucleotides. One entry per CDR3 protein results from TCRdb running MiXCR on the 5' RACE reads. This sample has some 1.5 million distinct CDR3 sequences; 28% occur once, and the top ten carry about 8%. Sequencing was carried out using blood. The origin of this receptor is a woman aged 25 to 39 in good health. The rearrangement links TRBV20-1 to TRBJ2-4; D is tentatively TRBD1 or TRBD2 (5 bases each). The J call is doubtful: the DNA matches TRBJ2-7 better. CDR3 nucleotide sequence: TGCAGTGCGAAAGGGGTGGGGGACGAGCAGTACTTC. Translating it yields CSAKGVGDEQYF.